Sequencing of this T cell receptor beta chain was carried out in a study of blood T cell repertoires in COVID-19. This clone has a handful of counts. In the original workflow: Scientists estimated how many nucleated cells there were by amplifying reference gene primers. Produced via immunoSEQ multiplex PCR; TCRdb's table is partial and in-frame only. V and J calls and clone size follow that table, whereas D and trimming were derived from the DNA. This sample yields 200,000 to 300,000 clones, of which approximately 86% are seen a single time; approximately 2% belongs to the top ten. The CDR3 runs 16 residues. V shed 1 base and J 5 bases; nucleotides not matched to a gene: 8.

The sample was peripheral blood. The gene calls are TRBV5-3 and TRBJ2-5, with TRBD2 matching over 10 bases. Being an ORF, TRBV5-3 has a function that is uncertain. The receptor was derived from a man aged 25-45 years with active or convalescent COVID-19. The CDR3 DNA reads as TGTGCCAGAAGCTTGATTCTAGCGGGGGCCCGGGAGACCCAGTACTTC. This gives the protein CARSLILAGARETQYF.